The clone carrying this TCR beta chain is medium-sized. Its target is not known. The library was designed around alpha chains, so this beta chain is a stray read whose abundance carries little weight. Regarding time point: sample taken at primary tumor resection. The data were obtained in a study of spatial heterogeneity in lung cancer. Findings and caveats of the study: Tumor mutation counts were tracked by expanded intratumoral alpha and beta TCR counts.

TCRdb re-called the 5' RACE reads with MiXCR, one entry per CDR3 protein. This sample has about 7,900 distinct CDR3 sequences, with roughly 7.5% found just once. The length of the CDR3 is 14 residues. Germline CDR1 is MDHEN and CDR2 is SYDVKM. The V end was cut by 6 bases, the J end by 2 bases, with 11 bases between. This specimen was lung tumor tissue, taken at surgery. The rearrangement joins TRBV28 to TRBJ2-1; the D gene could be TRBD1 or TRBD2 (5 bases each). The sequence was obtained from a female donor with early-stage non-small cell lung cancer. The CDR3 bases are TGTGCCAGCAGCTGGGACGGAACCTACAATGAGCAGTTCTTC. Translation: CASSWDGTYNEQFF.